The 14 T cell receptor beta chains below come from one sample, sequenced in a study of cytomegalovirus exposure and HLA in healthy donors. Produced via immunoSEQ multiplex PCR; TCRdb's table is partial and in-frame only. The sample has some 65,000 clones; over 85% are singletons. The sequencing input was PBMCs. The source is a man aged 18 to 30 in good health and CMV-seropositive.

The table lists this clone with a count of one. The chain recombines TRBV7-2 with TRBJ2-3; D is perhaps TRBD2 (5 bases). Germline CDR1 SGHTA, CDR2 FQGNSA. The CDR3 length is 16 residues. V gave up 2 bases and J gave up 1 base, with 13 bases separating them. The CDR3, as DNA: TGTGCCAGCAGCTTATTGTCGAGGGTAGGCACAGATACGCAGTATTTT. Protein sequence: CASSLLSRVGTDTQYF.

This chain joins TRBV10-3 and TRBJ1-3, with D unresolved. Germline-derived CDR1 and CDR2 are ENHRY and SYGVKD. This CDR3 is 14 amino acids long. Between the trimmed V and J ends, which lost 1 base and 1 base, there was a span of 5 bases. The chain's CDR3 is CAISEWRSGNTIYF. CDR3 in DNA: TGTGCCATCAGTGAGTGGAGGTCTGGAAACACCATATATTTT.

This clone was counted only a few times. Here the CDR3 reads CASTGLAGGSDTQYF. Here the CDR3 DNA reads TGTGCCAGCACCGGACTAGCGGGGGGGTCCGATACGCAGTATTTT. The chain recombines TRBV6-1 with TRBJ2-3, with TRBD2 matching over 15 bases. The J segment lost 6 bases and the V segment lost 7 bases, leaving 5 bases of the junction unmatched. Germline lookup yields CDR1 MNHNS and CDR2 SASEGT. CDR3 length: 15 amino acids.

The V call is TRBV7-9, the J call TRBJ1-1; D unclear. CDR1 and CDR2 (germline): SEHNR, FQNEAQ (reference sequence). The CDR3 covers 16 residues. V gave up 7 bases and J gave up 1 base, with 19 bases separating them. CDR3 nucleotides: TGTGCCAGCACCCAAGCCGCGGGTATATGGAACACTGAAGCTTTCTTT. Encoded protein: CASTQAAGIWNTEAFF.

The CDR3 is CASSLDRDGYTF. The DNA of the CDR3 is TGTGCCAGCAGTTTGGACAGGGATGGCTACACCTTC. The chain links TRBV7-9 to TRBJ1-2; 8 bases match TRBD1. The CDR3 is 12 amino acids. Germline lookup yields CDR1 SEHNR and CDR2 FQNEAQ (reference sequence). With V trimmed by 6 bases and J by 6 bases, 3 bases remained unmatched.

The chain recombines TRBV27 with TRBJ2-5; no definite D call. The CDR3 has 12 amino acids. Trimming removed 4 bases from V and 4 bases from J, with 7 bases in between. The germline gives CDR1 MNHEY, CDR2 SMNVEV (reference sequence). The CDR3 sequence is CASSSVGETQYF. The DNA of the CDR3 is TGTGCCAGCAGTTCGGTCGGAGAGACCCAGTACTTC.

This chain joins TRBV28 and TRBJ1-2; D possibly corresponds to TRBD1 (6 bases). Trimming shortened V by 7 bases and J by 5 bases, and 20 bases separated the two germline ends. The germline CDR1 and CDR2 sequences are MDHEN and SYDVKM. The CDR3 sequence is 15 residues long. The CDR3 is CASMPGHAISYGYTF. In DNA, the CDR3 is TGTGCCAGCATGCCGGGACACGCCATTTCTTATGGCTACACCTTC.

CDR3 coding DNA: TGTGCCAGCAGCCCCCCCACAGCGGGAGTCAGAGAGACCCAGTACTTC. Translated, it gives CASSPPTAGVRETQYF. V is TRBV7-9 and J is TRBJ2-5, with 8 positions matching TRBD2. In germline, CDR1 is SEHNR, CDR2 FQNEAQ (reference sequence). This CDR3 has 16 residues. V gave up 5 bases and J gave up 4 bases; unmatched junction bases: 12.

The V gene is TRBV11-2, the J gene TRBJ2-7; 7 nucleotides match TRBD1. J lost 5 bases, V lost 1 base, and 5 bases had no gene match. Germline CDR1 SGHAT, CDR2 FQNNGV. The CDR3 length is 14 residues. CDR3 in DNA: TGTGCCAGCAGCTTAGCCAGGGGGATAGACGAGCAGTACTTC. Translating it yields CASSLARGIDEQYF. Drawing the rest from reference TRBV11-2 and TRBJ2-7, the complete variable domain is EAGVAQSPRYKIIEKRQSVAFWCNPISGHATLYWYQQILGQGPKLLIQFQNNGVVDDSQLPKDRFSAERLKGVDSTLKIQPAKLEDSAVYLCASSLARGIDEQYFGPGTRLTVT.

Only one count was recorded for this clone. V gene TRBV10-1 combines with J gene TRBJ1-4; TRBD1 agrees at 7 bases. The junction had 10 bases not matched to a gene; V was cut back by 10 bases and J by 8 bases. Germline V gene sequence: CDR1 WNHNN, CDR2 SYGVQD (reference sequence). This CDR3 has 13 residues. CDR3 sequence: CATTTGKGEKLFF. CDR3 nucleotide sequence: TGCGCCACCACGACAGGGAAAGGGGAAAAACTGTTTTTT.

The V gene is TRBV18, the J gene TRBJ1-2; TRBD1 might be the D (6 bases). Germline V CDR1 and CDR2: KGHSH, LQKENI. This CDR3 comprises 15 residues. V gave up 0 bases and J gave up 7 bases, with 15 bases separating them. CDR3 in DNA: TGTGCCAGCTCACCACCGTACAGGGACGGGTCTGGCTACACCTTC. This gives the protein CASSPPYRDGSGYTF. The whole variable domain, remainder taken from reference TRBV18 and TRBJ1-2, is NAGVMQNPRHLVRRRGQEARLRCSPMKGHSHVYWYRQLPEEGLKFMVYLQKENIIDESGMPKERFSAEFPKEGPSILRIQQVVRGDSAAYFCASSPPYRDGSGYTFGSGTRLTVV.

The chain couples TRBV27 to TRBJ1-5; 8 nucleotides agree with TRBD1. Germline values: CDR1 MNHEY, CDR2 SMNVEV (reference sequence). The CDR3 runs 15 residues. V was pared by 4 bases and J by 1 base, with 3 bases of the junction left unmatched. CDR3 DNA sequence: TGTGCCAGCAGTTGGGGGACAGGAAGCAATCAGCCCCAGCATTTT. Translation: CASSWGTGSNQPQHF.

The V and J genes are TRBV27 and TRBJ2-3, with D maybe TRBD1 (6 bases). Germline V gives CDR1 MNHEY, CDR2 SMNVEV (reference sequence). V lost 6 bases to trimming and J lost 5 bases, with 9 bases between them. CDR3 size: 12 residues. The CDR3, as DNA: TGTGCCAGCAGCACAGGGAAAGATACGCAGTATTTT. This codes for CASSTGKDTQYF.

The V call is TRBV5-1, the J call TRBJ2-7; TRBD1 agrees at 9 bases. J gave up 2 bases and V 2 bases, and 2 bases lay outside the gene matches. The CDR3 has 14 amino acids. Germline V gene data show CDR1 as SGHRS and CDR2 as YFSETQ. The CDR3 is CASSFGTGTYEQYF. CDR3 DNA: TGCGCCAGCAGCTTCGGGACAGGGACCTACGAGCAGTACTTC.